Below, 16 T cell receptor beta chains from the same sample are listed, as sequenced in a study of CD8+ T cells in alopecia areata listed by TCRdb under 2018. The intended sense of this specimen's time point label: four to five weeks on oral tofacitinib. Taken with the paper, the label for treatment or condition translates to: oral pan-JAK inhibitor, 5-10 mg twice daily. To prepare the library, the immunoSEQ multiplex PCR assay was applied. RNA was extracted from all samples and reverse transcribed into cDNA, which served as template for TCR sequencing. TCRdb stores this immuneACCESS table with in-frame sequences only. Part of the clones is absent; in the studies checked, under half of the shortfall reflects unresolved V genes, and no reason is known for the rest. The sample yields about 140,000 clones; about 86% were counted once. Of the sample, less than 15% falls within the top ten clones. The starting material was CD8+ T cells sorted from blood, obtained at week 4, from a patient treated with tofacitinib. Receptor source: a human donor with alopecia areata.

The chain recombines TRBV12-5 with TRBJ1-2; unclear D gene. Germline CDR1 and CDR2: LGHNT and FRNRAP. Trimming cost V 6 bases and J 4 bases, with 12 bases left between them. The CDR3 length is 13 residues. This CDR3 reads CASGPGPFYGYTF. The CDR3, as DNA: TGTGCTAGTGGCCCTGGGCCATTCTATGGCTACACCTTC. The full variable domain, completed using reference TRBV12-5 and TRBJ1-2, is DARVTQTPRHKVTEMGQEVTMRCQPILGHNTVFWYRQTMMQGLELLAYFRNRAPLDDSGMPKDRFSAEMPDATLATLKIQPSEPRDSAVYFCASGPGPFYGYTFGSGTRLTVV.

The chain couples TRBV30 to TRBJ1-2, with D possibly matching TRBD1 (5 bases). Trimming removed 0 bases at V and 5 bases at J, with 7 bases between. CDR3 size: 12 residues. Germline CDR1 reads GTSNPN; CDR2 reads SVGIG (reference sequence). The CDR3 loop reads CAWSVGVYGYTF. In DNA, the CDR3 is TGTGCCTGGAGTGTAGGGGTTTATGGCTACACCTTC. The full variable domain, with the rest looked up from reference TRBV30 and TRBJ1-2, is SQTIHQWPATLVQPVGSPLSLECTVEGTSNPNLYWYRQAAGRGLQLLFYSVGIGQISSEVPQNLSASRPQDRQFILSSKKLLLSDSGFYLCAWSVGVYGYTFGSGTRLTVV.

The chain employs TRBV19 and TRBJ2-7; 10 bases fit TRBD1. V dropped 4 bases and J dropped 2; count of bases not matched to a gene: 2. The CDR3 contains 14 residues. Germline-derived CDR1 and CDR2 are LNHDA and SQIVND (reference sequence). CDR3: CASSTGQGAYEQYF. CDR3 sequence (DNA): TGTGCCAGTAGTACTGGACAGGGGGCCTACGAGCAGTACTTC.

The rearrangement joins TRBV10-2 to TRBJ2-1; D is unresolved. The CDR3 extends over 11 amino acids. V lost 8 bases and J 4 bases, leaving 6 bases between the germline ends. Germline lookup yields CDR1 WSHSY and CDR2 SAAADI. The CDR3 region is CASSLYNEQFF. The CDR3 coding sequence is TGCGCCAGCTCGCTTTACAATGAGCAGTTCTTC.

The chain couples TRBV5-4 to TRBJ1-1; D gene uncertain. The ends were cut back, 1 base at V and 1 base at J, with 5 bases in the middle. The CDR3 runs 13 residues. The germline CDR1 and CDR2 sequences are SGHNT and YYREEE (reference sequence). The CDR3 here is CASSLRPNTEAFF. CDR3 bases: TGTGCCAGCAGCTTGCGACCGAACACTGAAGCTTTCTTT.

For this clone: Other DNA sequences in this sample translate to the same CDR3. This sequence joins TRBV9 and TRBJ2-2; a weak D match, TRBD1 (6 bases). Germline V CDR1 and CDR2: SGDLS, YYNGEE. Trimming cost V 0 bases and J 4 bases, with 7 bases left between them. This CDR3 comprises 14 residues. The CDR3 spells CASSVGGGTGELFF. The DNA of the CDR3 is TGTGCCAGCAGCGTAGGAGGGGGCACCGGGGAGCTGTTTTTT. Full variable domain (missing parts from reference TRBV9 and TRBJ2-2): DSGVTQTPKHLITATGQRVTLRCSPRSGDLSVYWYQQSLDQGLQFLIQYYNGEERAKGNILERFSAQQFPDLHSELNLSSLELGDSALYFCASSVGGGTGELFFGEGSRLTVL.

The chain employs TRBV6-5 and TRBJ2-7; 7 bases agree with TRBD2. Germline assignment: CDR1 MNHEY and CDR2 SVGAGI. This CDR3 comprises 14 residues. Trimming at V came to 5 bases and at J to 2 bases, leaving 6 bases not matched to a gene. The CDR3 reads CASSPTSVTYEQYF. The DNA for the CDR3 is TGTGCCAGCAGTCCAACTAGCGTTACCTACGAGCAGTACTTC.

The rearrangement joins TRBV19 to TRBJ1-5, with a weak D call TRBD1 (5 bases). The CDR3 sequence is 14 residues long. Germline V CDR1 and CDR2: LNHDA, SQIVND (reference sequence). V lost 3 bases, J lost 4 bases, and 10 bases lay in between. The DNA for the CDR3 is TGTGCCAGTAGTATGGCAGGGTATAATCAGCCCCAGCATTTT. Its protein is CASSMAGYNQPQHF.

The chain uses TRBV6-6 and TRBJ2-1; D not resolved. Germline V gene lookup returns CDR1 MNHNY and CDR2 SVGAGI (reference sequence). This CDR3 contains 12 residues. V lost 5 bases, J lost 10 bases, and 12 bases lay in between. This chain's CDR3 is CASSTDLEEQFF. The CDR3 region has the DNA TGTGCCAGCAGTACTGACCTGGAGGAGCAGTTCTTC.

The V call is TRBV29-1, the J call TRBJ2-2, with unresolved D. V gave up 7 bases and J gave up 2 bases, with 17 bases separating them. The germline CDR1 and CDR2 sequences are SQVTM and ANQGSEA. The CDR3 is 15 residues long. In DNA, the CDR3 is TGCAGCGCCGAGGTGGTAACAAAAAACACCGGGGAGCTGTTTTTT. It yields the protein CSAEVVTKNTGELFF.

This chain connects TRBV5-1 to TRBJ2-1; TRBD2 matches at 10 bases. Germline trimming cut 2 bases from V and 7 bases from J; bases unmatched to any gene: 6. Germline assignment: CDR1 SGHRS and CDR2 YFSETQ. This CDR3 has 15 amino acids. CDR3 nucleotides: TGCGCCAGCAGCTTACAAGCGGGAGGGTTGAATGAGCAGTTCTTC. Its translation: CASSLQAGGLNEQFF.

The genes are TRBV27 and TRBJ2-1, with TRBD1 matching 9 bases. V trimming: 5 bases; J trimming: 14 bases; junction bases outside the gene matches: 13. The CDR3 is made up of 14 amino acids. The germline gives CDR1 MNHEY, CDR2 SMNVEV (reference sequence). CDR3 DNA: TGTGCCAGCAGTCCAGGACAGGGGTGGTTTCTGGAGTTCTTC. Amino acids: CASSPGQGWFLEFF.

The J gene is TRBJ2-1, the V gene TRBV27; 8 positions agree with TRBD2. The CDR3 spans 15 residues. Per germline, CDR1 MNHEY and CDR2 SMNVEV (reference sequence). Trimming cost V 8 bases and J 7 bases; bases outside gene matches: 13. CDR3 loop: CASSASAGGLNEQFF. The CDR3 region has the DNA TGTGCCAGCTCCGCCTCGGCGGGAGGATTGAATGAGCAGTTCTTC.

The chain uses TRBV2 and TRBJ2-5; perhaps TRBD2 as D (6 bases). Gene TRBJ2-7 matches the end of the DNA better, so the J call may be wrong. Germline V gene sequence: CDR1 SNHLY, CDR2 FYNNEI. CDR3 length: 12 residues. CDR3 loop: CASSVGGYEQYF. The CDR3 DNA is TGTGCCAGCAGTGTTGGGGGGTACGAGCAGTACTTC.

This chain connects TRBV27 to TRBJ2-2; D perhaps matches TRBD2 (5 bases). The V end was cut by 0 bases, the J end by 4 bases, with 15 bases between. CDR3 length: 17 residues. From germline, CDR1 is MNHEY and CDR2 SMNVEV (reference sequence). The CDR3 nucleotides are TGTGCCAGCAGTTTATCGTCTAGCCCAGAGTTCACCGGGGAGCTGTTTTTT. Protein sequence: CASSLSSSPEFTGELFF.

V and J are TRBV6-5 and TRBJ2-7, with no clear D. Deletions cut 2 bases from V and 2 bases from J, with 7 bases between. Germline lookup yields CDR1 MNHEY and CDR2 SVGAGI. CDR3 size: 13 residues. This chain's CDR3 is CASSYSLAYEQYF. The CDR3 bases are TGTGCCAGCAGTTACAGCCTCGCCTACGAGCAGTACTTC.